This T cell receptor beta chain came from a study of OX40 agonist ivuxolimab in advanced cancers. Study context: Patients received intravenous ivuxolimab every 2 weeks at 0.01 to 10 mg/kg.

The CDR3 is made up of 11 amino acids. Germline V lookup: CDR1 PRHDT, CDR2 FYEKMQ (reference sequence). The V end lost 1 base, the J end lost 4 bases, and 1 base lay between the germline ends. Some clones are missing from TCRdb's copy, which holds only in-frame ones; the method was immunoSEQ multiplex PCR. The table lists tens of thousands of clones, around 90% of them singletons. The V gene is TRBV13, the J gene TRBJ2-5, with D unresolved. Source: CD4+ or CD8+ T cells sorted from blood, taken in a trial of the OX40 agonist ivuxolimab. This receptor was identified in an adult with an advanced solid tumor such as melanoma, head and neck, liver or kidney cancer. The CDR3 loop is CASSLAETQYF. In nucleotides, the CDR3 is TGTGCCAGCAGCTTAGCAGAGACCCAGTACTTC.